This T cell receptor beta chain stems from a study of T cells after yellow fever vaccination. In this sample, this clonotype turned up a few times. CDR1 and CDR2 (germline): GTSNPN, SVGIG (reference sequence). The CDR3 covers 16 residues. V was cut by 2 bases and J by 1 base, with 15 bases left in between. Via MiXCR, TCRdb re-called the 5' RACE reads, giving one row per CDR3 protein. This table holds hundreds of thousands of distinct CDR3 sequences, approximately 13% found once. This rearrangement joins TRBV30 to TRBJ1-3, with D uncertain. The sample consisted of PBMCs, taken on the day of the yellow fever booster vaccination. This clonotype was obtained from a man aged 25 to 40 who received the YFV17D yellow fever vaccine. CDR3 sequence: CAWSIDPGRSGNTIYF. The DNA of the CDR3 is TGTGCCTGGAGTATAGATCCTGGTCGTTCTGGAAACACCATATATTTT.